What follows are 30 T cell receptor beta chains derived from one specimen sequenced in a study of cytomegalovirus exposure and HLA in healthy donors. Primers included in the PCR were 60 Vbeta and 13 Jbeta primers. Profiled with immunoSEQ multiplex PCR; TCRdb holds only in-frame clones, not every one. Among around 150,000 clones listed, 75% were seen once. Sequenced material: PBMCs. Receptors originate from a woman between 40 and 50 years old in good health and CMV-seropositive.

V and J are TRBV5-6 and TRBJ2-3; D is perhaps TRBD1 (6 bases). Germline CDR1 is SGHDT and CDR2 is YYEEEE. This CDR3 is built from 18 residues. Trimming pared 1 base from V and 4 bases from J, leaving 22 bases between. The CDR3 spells CASSLRGNRVHGADTQYF. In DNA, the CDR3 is TGTGCCAGCAGCTTGAGGGGGAACAGGGTACATGGGGCAGATACGCAGTATTTT.

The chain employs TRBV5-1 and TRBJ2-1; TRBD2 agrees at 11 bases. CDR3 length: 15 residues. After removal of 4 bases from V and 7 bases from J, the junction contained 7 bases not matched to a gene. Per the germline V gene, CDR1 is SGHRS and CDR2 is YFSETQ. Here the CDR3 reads CASSGTSGSTNEQFF. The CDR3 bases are TGCGCCAGCAGCGGTACTAGCGGGAGTACGAATGAGCAGTTCTTC.

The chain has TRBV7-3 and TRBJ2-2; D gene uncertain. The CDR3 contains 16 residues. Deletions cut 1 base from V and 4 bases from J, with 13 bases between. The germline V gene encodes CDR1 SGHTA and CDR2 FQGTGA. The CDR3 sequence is CASSLISNTPTGELFF. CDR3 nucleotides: TGTGCCAGCAGCTTAATCAGTAATACCCCCACCGGGGAGCTGTTTTTT. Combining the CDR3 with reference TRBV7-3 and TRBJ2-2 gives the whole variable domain GAGVSQTPSNKVTEKGKYVELRCDPISGHTALYWYRQSLGQGPEFLIYFQGTGAADDSGLPNDRFFAVRPEGSVSTLKIQRTERGDSAVYLCASSLISNTPTGELFFGEGSRLTVL.

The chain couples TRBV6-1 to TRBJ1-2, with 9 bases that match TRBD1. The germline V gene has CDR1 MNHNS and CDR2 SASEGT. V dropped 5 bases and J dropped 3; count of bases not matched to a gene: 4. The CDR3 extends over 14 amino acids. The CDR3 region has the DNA TGTGCCAGCAGTAACAGGGGGCTGGACTATGGCTACACCTTC. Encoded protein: CASSNRGLDYGYTF.

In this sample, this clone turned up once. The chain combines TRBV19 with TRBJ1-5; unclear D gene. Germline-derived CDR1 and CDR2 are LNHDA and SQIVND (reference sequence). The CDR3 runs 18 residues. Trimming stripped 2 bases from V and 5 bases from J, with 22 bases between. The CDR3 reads CASSIYPPLADSDQPQHF. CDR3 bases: TGTGCCAGTAGTATATACCCCCCCCTGGCAGACTCGGATCAGCCCCAGCATTTT. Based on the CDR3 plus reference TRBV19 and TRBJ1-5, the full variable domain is DGGITQSPKYLFRKEGQNVTLSCEQNLNHDAMYWYRQDPGQGLRLIYYSQIVNDFQKGDIAEGYSVSREKKESFPLTVTSAQKNPTAFYLCASSIYPPLADSDQPQHFGDGTRLSIL.

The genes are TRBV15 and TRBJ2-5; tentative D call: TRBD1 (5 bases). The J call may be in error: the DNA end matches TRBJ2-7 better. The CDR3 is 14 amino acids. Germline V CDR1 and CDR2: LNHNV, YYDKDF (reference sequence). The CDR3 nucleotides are TGTGCCACCAGCAGACAGGGAAGTAGTGGCGAGCAGTACTTC. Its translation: CATSRQGSSGEQYF.

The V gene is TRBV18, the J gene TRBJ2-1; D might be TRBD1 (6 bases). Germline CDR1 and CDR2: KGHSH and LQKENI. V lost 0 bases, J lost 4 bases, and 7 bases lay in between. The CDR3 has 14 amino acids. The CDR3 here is CASSPPGGYNEQFF. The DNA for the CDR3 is TGTGCCAGCTCACCACCAGGGGGTTACAATGAGCAGTTCTTC.

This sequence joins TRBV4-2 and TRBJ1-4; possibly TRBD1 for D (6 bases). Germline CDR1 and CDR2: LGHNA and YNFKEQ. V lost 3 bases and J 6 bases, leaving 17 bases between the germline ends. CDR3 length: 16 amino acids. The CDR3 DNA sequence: TGTGCCAGCAGCCAGACCTTACAGGGAAGGGATGAAAAACTGTTTTTT. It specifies CASSQTLQGRDEKLFF.

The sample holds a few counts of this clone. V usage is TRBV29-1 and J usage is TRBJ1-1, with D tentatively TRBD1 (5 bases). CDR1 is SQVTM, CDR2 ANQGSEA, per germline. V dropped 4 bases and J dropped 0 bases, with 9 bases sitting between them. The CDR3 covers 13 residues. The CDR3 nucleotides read TGCAGCGTTGGGCAACAGGTGAACACTGAAGCTTTCTTT. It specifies CSVGQQVNTEAFF.

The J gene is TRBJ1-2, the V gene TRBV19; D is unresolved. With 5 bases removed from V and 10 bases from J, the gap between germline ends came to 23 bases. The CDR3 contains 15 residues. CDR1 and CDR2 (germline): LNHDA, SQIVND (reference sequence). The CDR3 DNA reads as TGTGCCAGTAGTCCCCGGGGAAGGCCCACTACCTTCTACACCTTC. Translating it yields CASSPRGRPTTFYTF.

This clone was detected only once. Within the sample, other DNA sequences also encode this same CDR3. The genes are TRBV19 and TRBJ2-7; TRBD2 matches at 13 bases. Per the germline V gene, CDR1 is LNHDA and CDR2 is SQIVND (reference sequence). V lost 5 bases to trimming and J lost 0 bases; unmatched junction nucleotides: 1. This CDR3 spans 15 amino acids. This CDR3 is CASSRTSGSSYEQYF. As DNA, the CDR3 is TGTGCCAGTAGTCGGACTAGCGGGAGCTCCTACGAGCAGTACTTC.

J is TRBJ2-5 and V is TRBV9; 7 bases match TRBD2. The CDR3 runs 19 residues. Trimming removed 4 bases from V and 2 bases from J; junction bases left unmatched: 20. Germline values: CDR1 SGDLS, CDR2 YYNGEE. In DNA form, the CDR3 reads TGTGCCAGCAGCCCCCCTTCTGGGGCTAGCGGCAATTTACAAGAGACCCAGTACTTC. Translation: CASSPPSGASGNLQETQYF. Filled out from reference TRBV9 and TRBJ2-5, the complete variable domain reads DSGVTQTPKHLITATGQRVTLRCSPRSGDLSVYWYQQSLDQGLQFLIQYYNGEERAKGNILERFSAQQFPDLHSELNLSSLELGDSALYFCASSPPSGASGNLQETQYFGPGTRLLVL.

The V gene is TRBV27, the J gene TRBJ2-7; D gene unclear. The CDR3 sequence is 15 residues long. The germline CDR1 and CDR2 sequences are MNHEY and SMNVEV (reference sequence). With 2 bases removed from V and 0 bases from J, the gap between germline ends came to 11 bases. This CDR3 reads CASSLRGRSSYEQYF. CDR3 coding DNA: TGTGCCAGCAGTTTACGAGGCCGAAGCTCCTACGAGCAGTACTTC.

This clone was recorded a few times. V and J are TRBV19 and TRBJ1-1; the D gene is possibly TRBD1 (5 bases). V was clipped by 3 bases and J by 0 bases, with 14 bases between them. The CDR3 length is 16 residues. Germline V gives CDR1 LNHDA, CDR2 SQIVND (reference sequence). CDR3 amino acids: CASSIHRQPMNTEAFF. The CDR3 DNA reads TGTGCCAGTAGTATCCATCGACAGCCTATGAACACTGAAGCTTTCTTT.

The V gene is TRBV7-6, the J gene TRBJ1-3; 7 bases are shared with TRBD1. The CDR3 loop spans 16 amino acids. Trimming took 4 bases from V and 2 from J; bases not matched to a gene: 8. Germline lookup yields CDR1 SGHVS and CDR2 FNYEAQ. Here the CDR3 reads CASSSNRGMPGNTIYF. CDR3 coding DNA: TGTGCCAGCAGCTCGAACAGGGGAATGCCTGGAAACACCATATATTTT.

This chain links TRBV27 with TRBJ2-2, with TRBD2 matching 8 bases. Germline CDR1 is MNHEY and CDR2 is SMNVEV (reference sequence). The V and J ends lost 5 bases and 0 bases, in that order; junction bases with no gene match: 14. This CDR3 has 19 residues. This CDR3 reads CASSPYLPGGESNTGELFF. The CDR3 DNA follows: TGTGCCAGCAGTCCCTATCTACCGGGAGGGGAATCGAACACCGGGGAGCTGTTTTTT.

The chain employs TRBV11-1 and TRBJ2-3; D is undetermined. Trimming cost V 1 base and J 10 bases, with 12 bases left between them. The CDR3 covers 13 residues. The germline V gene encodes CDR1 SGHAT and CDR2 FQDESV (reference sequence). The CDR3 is CASSLVIYYPQYF. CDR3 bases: TGTGCCAGCAGCTTAGTAATTTACTACCCGCAGTATTTT.

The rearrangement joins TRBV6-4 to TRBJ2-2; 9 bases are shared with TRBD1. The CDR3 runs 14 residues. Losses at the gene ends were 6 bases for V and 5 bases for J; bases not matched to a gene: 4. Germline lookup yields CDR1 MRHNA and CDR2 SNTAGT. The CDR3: CASRQDRGTGELFF. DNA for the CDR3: TGTGCCAGCAGGCAGGACAGGGGTACCGGGGAGCTGTTTTTT.

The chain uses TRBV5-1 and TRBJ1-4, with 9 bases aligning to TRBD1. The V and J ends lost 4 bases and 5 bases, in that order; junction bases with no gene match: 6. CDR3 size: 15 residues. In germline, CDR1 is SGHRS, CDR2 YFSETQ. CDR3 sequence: CASSEGQGSNEKLFF. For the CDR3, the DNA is TGCGCCAGCAGCGAAGGACAGGGGTCAAATGAAAAACTGTTTTTT. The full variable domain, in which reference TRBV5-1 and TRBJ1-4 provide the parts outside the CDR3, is KAGVTQTPRYLIKTRGQQVTLSCSPISGHRSVSWYQQTPGQGLQFLFEYFSETQRNKGNFPGRFSGRQFSNSRSEMNVSTLELGDSALYLCASSEGQGSNEKLFFGSGTQLSVL.

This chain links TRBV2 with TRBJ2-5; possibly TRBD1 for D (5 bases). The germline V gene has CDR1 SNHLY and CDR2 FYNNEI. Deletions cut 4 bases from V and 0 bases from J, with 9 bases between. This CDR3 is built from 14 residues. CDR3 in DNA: TGTGCCAGCAGTGGACAGCTGTACCAAGAGACCCAGTACTTC. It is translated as CASSGQLYQETQYF.

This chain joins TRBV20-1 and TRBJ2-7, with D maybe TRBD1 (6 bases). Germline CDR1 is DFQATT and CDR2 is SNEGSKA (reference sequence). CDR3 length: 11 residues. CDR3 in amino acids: CRKQGEYEQYF. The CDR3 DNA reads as TGCAGGAAACAGGGAGAGTACGAGCAGTACTTC.

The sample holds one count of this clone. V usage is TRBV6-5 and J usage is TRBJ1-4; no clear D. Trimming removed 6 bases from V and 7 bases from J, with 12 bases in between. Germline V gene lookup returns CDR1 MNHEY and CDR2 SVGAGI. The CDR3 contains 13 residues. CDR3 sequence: CASRLQGSEKLFF. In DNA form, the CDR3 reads TGTGCCAGCAGACTACAAGGCAGTGAAAAACTGTTTTTT.

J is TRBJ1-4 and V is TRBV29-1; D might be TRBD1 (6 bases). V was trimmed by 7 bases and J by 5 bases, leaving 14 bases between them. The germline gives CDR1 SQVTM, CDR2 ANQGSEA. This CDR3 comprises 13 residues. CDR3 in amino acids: CSAADRANEKLFF. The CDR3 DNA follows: TGCAGCGCTGCGGACAGAGCGAATGAAAAACTGTTTTTT.

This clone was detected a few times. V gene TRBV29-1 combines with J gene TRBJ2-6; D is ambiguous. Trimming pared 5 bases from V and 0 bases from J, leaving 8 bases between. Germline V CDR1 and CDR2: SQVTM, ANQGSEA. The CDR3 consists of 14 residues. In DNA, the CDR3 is TGCAGCGTTCTCCAGGCCTCTGGGGCCAACGTCCTGACTTTC. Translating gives CSVLQASGANVLTF.

The CDR3 DNA sequence: TGTGCCAGCAGCAGCGGATTGGCCGGGGAGCTGTTTTTT. It codes for CASSSGLAGELFF. This sequence joins TRBV7-2 and TRBJ2-2, with TRBD2 as a possible D gene (5 bases). V was pared by 5 bases and J by 6 bases, with 10 bases between. Germline values: CDR1 SGHTA, CDR2 FQGNSA. The length of the CDR3 is 13 residues.

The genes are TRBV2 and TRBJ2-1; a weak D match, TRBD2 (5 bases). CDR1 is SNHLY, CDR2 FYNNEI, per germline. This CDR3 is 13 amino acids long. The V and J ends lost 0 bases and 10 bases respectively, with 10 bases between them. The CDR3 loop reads CASSEARRLEQFF. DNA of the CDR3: TGTGCCAGCAGTGAAGCGCGGAGACTAGAGCAGTTCTTC.

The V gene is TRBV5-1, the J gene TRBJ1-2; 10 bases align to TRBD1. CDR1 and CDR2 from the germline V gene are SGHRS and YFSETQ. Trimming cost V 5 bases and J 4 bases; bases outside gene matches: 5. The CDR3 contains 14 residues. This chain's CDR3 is CASSSGQGRYGYTF. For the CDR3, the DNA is TGCGCCAGCAGTTCGGGACAGGGGCGCTATGGCTACACCTTC.

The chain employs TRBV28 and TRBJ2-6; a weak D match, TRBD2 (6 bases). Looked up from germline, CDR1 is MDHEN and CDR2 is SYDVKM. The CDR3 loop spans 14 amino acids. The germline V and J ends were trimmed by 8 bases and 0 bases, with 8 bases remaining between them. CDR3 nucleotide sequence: TGTGCCAGCCGTAGCGGCTCTGGGGCCAACGTCCTGACTTTC. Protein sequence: CASRSGSGANVLTF.

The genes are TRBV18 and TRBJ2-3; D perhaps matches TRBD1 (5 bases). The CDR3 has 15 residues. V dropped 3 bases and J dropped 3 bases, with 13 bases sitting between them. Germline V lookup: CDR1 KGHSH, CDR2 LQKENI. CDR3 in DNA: TGTGCCAGCTCACCGAGTCAGGGAAGAACAGATACGCAGTATTTT. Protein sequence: CASSPSQGRTDTQYF.

The CDR3 loop reads CASSLFASGNYEQYF. CDR3 in DNA: TGTGCCAGCAGTTTATTCGCTAGCGGAAACTACGAGCAGTACTTC. The rearrangement joins TRBV28 to TRBJ2-7, with TRBD2 identical over 7 bases. The V segment lost 1 base and the J segment 3 bases; nucleotides outside the gene matches: 6. This CDR3 has 15 residues. Germline CDR1 and CDR2: MDHEN and SYDVKM.